The 17 T cell receptor beta chains below all came from one sample that was sequenced in a study of T cells expressing NK-cell markers. One entry per CDR3 protein, without DNA, is what TCRdb gives after re-calling the 5' RACE reads. This sample contains under 600,000 distinct CDR3 sequences. Source material: blood T cells: a sorted CD56 or NKG2C T cell subset, CD4+ or CD8+ T cells, or bulk PBMC T cells (not recorded which). These receptors were collected from a woman in her forties or fifties in good health.

The CDR3 sequence is CASSFRTSGPTYEQYF. V is TRBV5-4 and J is TRBJ2-7; TCRdb reports TRBD2, a call that lacks DNA to check it against. The V gene's germline CDR1 is SGHNT and CDR2 YYREEE (reference sequence). The length of the CDR3 is 16 residues.

The rearrangement uses TRBV10-3 and TRBJ2-3; with no DNA, the TCRdb D assignment of TRBD1 cannot be verified. The CDR3 sequence is 13 residues long. Germline loops: CDR1 ENHRY, CDR2 SYGVKD. The CDR3 reads CAAGTTSTDTQYF.

The chain carries TRBV14 and TRBJ2-1. The CDR3 runs to 14 residues. CDR1 is SGHDN, CDR2 FVKESK, per germline. The CDR3 sequence: CASSQDGRLLEQFF.

J is TRBJ2-2 and V is TRBV20-1; TCRdb reports TRBD1, a call that lacks DNA to check it against. The CDR3 spans 15 residues. Germline V CDR1 and CDR2: DFQATT, SNEGSKA (reference sequence). The CDR3 sequence: CSASDRRASTGELFF.

The chain uses TRBV6-2 or TRBV6-3 and TRBJ2-1; TCRdb proposes TRBD2, but this gene call is untestable without DNA. The CDR3 is 18 residues long. In germline, CDR1 is MNHEY, CDR2 SVGEGT. The CDR3 here is CASSNSGRAGPPYNEQFF.

The chain joins TRBV20-1 to TRBJ2-1. The CDR3 contains 14 residues. Germline CDR1 and CDR2: DFQATT and SNEGSKA (reference sequence). The CDR3 protein is CSASFLSSYNEQFF.

The chain's CDR3 is CASSLPKRLTDTQYF. The V gene is TRBV11-2, the J gene TRBJ2-3; TCRdb indicates TRBD2, and absent DNA this call remains unverified. The V gene's germline CDR1 is SGHAT and CDR2 FQNNGV. The CDR3 loop spans 15 amino acids.

The genes are TRBV20-1 and TRBJ2-3; without DNA, the TCRdb call of TRBD2 cannot be checked. The length of the CDR3 is 15 residues. CDR1 and CDR2 (germline): DFQATT, SNEGSKA (reference sequence). CDR3 protein: CSAPPSSGRADTQYF.

The V call is TRBV5-1, the J call TRBJ1-3. This CDR3 spans 15 amino acids. Looked up from germline, CDR1 is SGHRS and CDR2 is YFSETQ. The CDR3 protein is CASSLEGSSGNTIYF.

The V call is TRBV6-5, the J call TRBJ1-1. The CDR3 has 17 amino acids. Germline V gene sequence: CDR1 MNHEY, CDR2 SVGAGI. CDR3 protein: CASSYSRGGATNTEAFF.

J is TRBJ1-1 and V is TRBV10-3; the D call of TRBD1 rests on TCRdb alone, since no DNA is present to check it. Germline V gene lookup returns CDR1 ENHRY and CDR2 SYGVKD. This CDR3 has 12 amino acids. The CDR3 region is CATRTETVEAFF.

J is TRBJ1-1 and V is TRBV7-6; TCRdb reports TRBD1, a call that lacks DNA to check it against. CDR3 length equals 16 residues. Germline loops: CDR1 SGHVS, CDR2 FNYEAQ. The CDR3 protein is CASSLGAGQGGTEAFF.

V usage is TRBV5-1 and J usage is TRBJ2-1; TCRdb names TRBD2, which stays unverified in the absence of DNA. Looked up from germline, CDR1 is SGHRS and CDR2 is YFSETQ. CDR3 size: 15 residues. CDR3 region: CASSLEEGVVYEQFF.

This chain connects TRBV5-1 to TRBJ2-5; the D gene TCRdb calls, TRBD2, cannot be checked with no DNA. This CDR3 is built from 17 residues. The germline V gene encodes CDR1 SGHRS and CDR2 YFSETQ. The chain's CDR3 is CASSLVLSGENEETQYF.

The chain links TRBV5-5 to TRBJ1-2. The length of the CDR3 is 15 residues. Per germline, CDR1 SGHKS and CDR2 YYEKEE (reference sequence). CDR3 amino acids: CASSREGSSSSGYTF.

The chain is built from TRBV12-3 or TRBV12-4 and TRBJ1-5; TCRdb lists TRBD1, though no DNA is available to test this call. This CDR3 comprises 13 residues. The CDR3 sequence: CASSDRGLRPQHF.

This chain connects TRBV3-1 to TRBJ1-2; with no DNA, the TCRdb D assignment of TRBD1 cannot be verified. The germline gives CDR1 LGHDT, CDR2 YNNKEL (reference sequence). The CDR3 totals 15 residues. The CDR3 sequence is CASSQIGTGLYGYTF. The entire variable domain, with the rest obtained from reference TRBV3-1 and TRBJ1-2, is as follows: DTAVSQTPKYLVTQMGNDKSIKCEQNLGHDTMYWYKQDSKKFLKIMFSYNNKELIINETVPNRFSPKSPDKAHLNLHINSLELGDSAVYFCASSQIGTGLYGYTFGSGTRLTVV.